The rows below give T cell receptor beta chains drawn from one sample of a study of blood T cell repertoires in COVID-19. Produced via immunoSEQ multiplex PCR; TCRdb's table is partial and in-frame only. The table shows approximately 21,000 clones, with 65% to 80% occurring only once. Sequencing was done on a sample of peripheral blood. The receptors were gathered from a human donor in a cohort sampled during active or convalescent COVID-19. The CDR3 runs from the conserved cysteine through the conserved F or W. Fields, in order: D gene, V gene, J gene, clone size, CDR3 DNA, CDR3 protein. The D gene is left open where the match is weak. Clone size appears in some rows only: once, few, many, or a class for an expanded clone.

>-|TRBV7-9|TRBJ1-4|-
TGTGCCAGCAGCTTATCCCTTCGTGACAGTGAAAAACTGTTTTTT
CASSLSLRDSEKLFF
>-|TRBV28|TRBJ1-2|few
TGTGCCAGCCGTGAGTCCCGGGGAGGCTATGGCTACACCTTC
CASRESRGGYGYTF
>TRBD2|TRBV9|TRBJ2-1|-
TGTGCCAGCAGCCCGGGACTAGCGCCTAACAATGAGCAGTTCTTC
CASSPGLAPNNEQFF
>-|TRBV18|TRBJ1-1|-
TGTGCCACCGTCGGGAGCCAGAACACTGAAGCTTTCTTT
CATVGSQNTEAFF
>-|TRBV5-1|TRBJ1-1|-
TGCGCCAGCAGCCTACAGGAGAACACTGAAGCTTTCTTT
CASSLQENTEAFF
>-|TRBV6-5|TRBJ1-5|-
TGTGCCAGCAGTCTTGACAGTTCTCTCAATCAGCCCCAGCATTTT
CASSLDSSLNQPQHF
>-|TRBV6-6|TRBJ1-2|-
TGTGCCAGCAGGAAAGGGGAATGGTACTATGGCTACACCTTC
CASRKGEWYYGYTF
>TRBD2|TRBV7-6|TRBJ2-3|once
TGTGCCAGCAGCTCCCTAGCGGAGCTCAGCGCAGATACGCAGTATTTT
CASSSLAELSADTQYF
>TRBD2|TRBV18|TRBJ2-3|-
TGTGCCAGCTCACCACAAGGACAAACACAAGCGGGAGGGAGCACAGATACGCAGTATTTT
CASSPQGQTQAGGSTDTQYF
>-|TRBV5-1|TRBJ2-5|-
TGCGCCAGCAGCTTGGGGGCCTCTAGCCCCCAAGAGACCCAGTACTTC
CASSLGASSPQETQYF
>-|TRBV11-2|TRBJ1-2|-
TGTGCCAGCAGCACCGGACAGTCCAGGGGTGGCTACACCTTC
CASSTGQSRGGYTF
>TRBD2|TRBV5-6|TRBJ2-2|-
TGTGCCAGCAGCTTTGTAGCGGGGGGTGTTACCGGGGAGCTGTTTTTT
CASSFVAGGVTGELFF
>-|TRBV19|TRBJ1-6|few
TGTGCCAGTAGTATTGGACAGTGGACCTCACCCCTCCACTTT
CASSIGQWTSPLHF
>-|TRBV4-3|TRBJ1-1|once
TGCGCCAGCAGCCAAGTTGCAGGGGCGATGAACACTGAAGCTTTCTTT
CASSQVAGAMNTEAFF
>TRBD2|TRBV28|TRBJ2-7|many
TGTGCCAGCAGTACACCGGGACTAGCTGACGAGCAGTACTTC
CASSTPGLADEQYF
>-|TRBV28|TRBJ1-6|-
TGTGCCAGCAGTCCCTCGACAGGCCCTAATTCACCCCTCCACTTT
CASSPSTGPNSPLHF
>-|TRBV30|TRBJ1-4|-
TGTGCCTGGAGTGGGTGGGTCGGCGGCGAAACTAATGAAAAACTGTTTTTT
CAWSGWVGGETNEKLFF
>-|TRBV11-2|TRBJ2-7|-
TGTGCCAGCAGCCCGCTCACGGGTGGACAGACCCACGAGCAGTACTTC
CASSPLTGGQTHEQYF
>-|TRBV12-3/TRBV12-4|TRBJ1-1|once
TGTGCCAGCAGGAATACAGGGAACCCTGAAGCTTTCTTT
CASRNTGNPEAFF
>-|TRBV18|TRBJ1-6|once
TGTGCCAGCTCATCCGACATTTCGAGCTCCTATAATTCACCCCTCCACTTT
CASSSDISSSYNSPLHF
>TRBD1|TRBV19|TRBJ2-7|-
TGTGCCAGTAGTACCAGGGACAGGGAACAGTACTTC
CASSTRDREQYF
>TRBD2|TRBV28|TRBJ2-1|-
TGTGCCAGCAGTTTACGCCCCCCGGGACTAGAATTTCTCGATGAGCAGTTCTTC
CASSLRPPGLEFLDEQFF
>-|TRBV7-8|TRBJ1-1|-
TGTGCCAGCAGCTTATTTTCGGCAGGGGTATCGAACACTGAAGCTTTCTTT
CASSLFSAGVSNTEAFF
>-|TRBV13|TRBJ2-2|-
TGTGCCAGCAGCTTAGCAAGGGGCACCGGGGAGCTGTTTTTT
CASSLARGTGELFF
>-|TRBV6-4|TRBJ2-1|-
TGTGCCAGCAGTGACAGCCCCTACAATGAGCAGTTCTTC
CASSDSPYNEQFF
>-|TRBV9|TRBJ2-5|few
TGTGCCAGCAGCGTACGGGGATACCAAGAGACCCAGTACTTC
CASSVRGYQETQYF
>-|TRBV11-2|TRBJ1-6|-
TGTGCCAGCAGCTTAGAATCTGGACAGCTATCACCCCTCCACTTT
CASSLESGQLSPLHF
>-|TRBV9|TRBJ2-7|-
TGTGCCAGCAGCGTAGGGTTAGGGCGGGCGTACGAGCAGTACTTC
CASSVGLGRAYEQYF
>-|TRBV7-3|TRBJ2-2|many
TGTGCCAGCAGCCCCTCGGGTTCCCGGGAGCTGTTTTTT
CASSPSGSRELFF
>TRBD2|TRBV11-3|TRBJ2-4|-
TGTGCCAGCAGCTTCCCGGGAGGGCCCGAAAACATTCAGTACTTC
CASSFPGGPENIQYF
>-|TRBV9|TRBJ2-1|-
TGTGCCAGCAGCCCGCCTCCGCGCTCCTACAATGAGCAGTTCTTC
CASSPPPRSYNEQFF
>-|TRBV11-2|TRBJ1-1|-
TGTGCCAGCAGCTTAACGGGGGGGAACACTGAAGCTTTCTTT
CASSLTGGNTEAFF
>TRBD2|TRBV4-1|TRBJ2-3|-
TGCGCCAGCAGCCAAGATGTCAGGACTAGCGGGAGGCCAGATACGCAGTATTTT
CASSQDVRTSGRPDTQYF
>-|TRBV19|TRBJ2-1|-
TGTGCCAGTAGGTCCCAGTCTCGCTCCTACAATGAGCAGTTCTTC
CASRSQSRSYNEQFF
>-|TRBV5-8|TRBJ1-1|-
TGTGCCAGCAGCTTGTCGAACAGGAACACTGAAGCTTTCTTT
CASSLSNRNTEAFF
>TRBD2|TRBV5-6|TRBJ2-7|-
TGTGCCAGCAGCCAAACTAGCGGAGTTTACGAGCAGTACTTC
CASSQTSGVYEQYF
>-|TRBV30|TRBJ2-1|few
TGTGCCAGGCTAGCGTCGGGTGAGCAGTTCTTC
CARLASGEQFF
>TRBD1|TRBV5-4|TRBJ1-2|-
TGTGCCAGCAGGAACGGACAGGGAGGAGGCTACACCTTC
CASRNGQGGGYTF
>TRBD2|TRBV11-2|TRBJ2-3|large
TGTGCCAGCAGCTTAGATAGCGGGGGGGCAGTAGATACGCAGTATTTT
CASSLDSGGAVDTQYF
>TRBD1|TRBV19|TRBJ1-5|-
TGTGCCACCAGAGACAGGGCTAACAATCAGCCCCAGCATTTT
CATRDRANNQPQHF
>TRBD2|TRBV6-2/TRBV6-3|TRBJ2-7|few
TGTGCCAGCAGTTATCCGGCTGCACCGGGACTACTCTACGAGCAGTACTTC
CASSYPAAPGLLYEQYF
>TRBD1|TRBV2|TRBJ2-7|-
TGTGCCAGCAGTCGAGGGGGCGCCCCCTACGAGCAGTACTTC
CASSRGGAPYEQYF
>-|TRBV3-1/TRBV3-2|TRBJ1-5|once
TGTGCCAGCAGCCAGCAGGATCAGCCCCAGCATTTT
CASSQQDQPQHF
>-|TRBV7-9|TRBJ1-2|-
TGTGCCAGCAGCCCACAGGGTAACTATGGCTACACCTTC
CASSPQGNYGYTF
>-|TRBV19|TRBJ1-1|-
TGTGCCAGTGGAAGGGGGATGAACACTGAAGCTTTCTTT
CASGRGMNTEAFF
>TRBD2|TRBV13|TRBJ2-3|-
TGTGCCAGCAGCCCACGACTAGCGGGGGGCGCGCAGTATTTT
CASSPRLAGGAQYF
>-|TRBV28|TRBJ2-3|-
TGTGCCAGCAGCCCCGGGACTGCCCTTAGGGGAGATACGCAGTATTTT
CASSPGTALRGDTQYF
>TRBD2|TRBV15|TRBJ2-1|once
TGTGCCACCAGCAGAGTAGGTAGGACTAGCGGGATGTCAAACCTCTACAATGAGCAGTTCTTC
CATSRVGRTSGMSNLYNEQFF
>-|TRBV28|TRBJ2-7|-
TGTGCCAGCAGTGTGGGGGGGGACAGGATCTCCTACGAGCAGTACTTC
CASSVGGDRISYEQYF
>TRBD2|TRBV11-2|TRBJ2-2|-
TGTGCCAGCAGCTTAGGGGGAGGGGCGGTCGGGGAGCTGTTTTTT
CASSLGGGAVGELFF
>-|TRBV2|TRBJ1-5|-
TGTGCCAGCAATCGTGGCAATCAGCCCCAGCATTTT
CASNRGNQPQHF
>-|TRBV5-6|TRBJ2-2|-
TGTGCCAGCAGCTTCGGGGGGCGCGACACCGGGGAGCTGTTTTTT
CASSFGGRDTGELFF
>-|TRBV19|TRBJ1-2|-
TGTGCCAGTAGTGGGCCTAACTATGGCTACACCTTC
CASSGPNYGYTF
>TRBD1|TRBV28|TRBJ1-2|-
TGTGCCAGCAGGCGACAGGGGAACTATGGCTACACCTTC
CASRRQGNYGYTF
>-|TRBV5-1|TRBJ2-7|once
TGCGCCAGCAGCCCCCGGGGGGGACAGGGCTTACCCCACTTC
CASSPRGGQGLPHF